A single sample is the source of the 14 T cell receptor beta chains below, sequenced in a study of cytomegalovirus exposure and HLA in healthy donors. 13 Jbeta primers and 60 Vbeta primers were used for the PCR. TCRdb's table, derived via immunoSEQ multiplex PCR, lists solely in-frame clones and lacks some. The data show around 200,000 clones, 79% seen once. Sample: PBMCs. Source of these receptors: a woman between 18 and 29 years old in good health and CMV-seronegative.

V usage is TRBV28 and J usage is TRBJ2-4, with 11 positions matching TRBD2. Germline values: CDR1 MDHEN, CDR2 SYDVKM. Trimming took 6 bases from V and 4 from J; bases not matched to a gene: 5. CDR3 length: 15 amino acids. The CDR3 spells CASRPTSGVKNIQYF. As DNA, the CDR3 is TGTGCCAGCAGGCCGACTAGCGGGGTTAAAAACATTCAGTACTTC.

The chain links TRBV25-1 to TRBJ2-5; 7 positions agree with TRBD2. V shed 1 base, J shed 0 bases, and the junction held 2 bases outside the gene matches. This CDR3 is built from 15 residues. Germline-derived CDR1 and CDR2 are MGHDK and SYGVNS. CDR3 DNA: TGTGCCAGCAGTGAATGGCGGGGGAACCAAGAGACCCAGTACTTC. Its protein is CASSEWRGNQETQYF. The entire variable domain, with the rest obtained from reference TRBV25-1 and TRBJ2-5, is as follows: EADIYQTPRYLVIGTGKKITLECSQTMGHDKMYWYQQDPGMELHLIHYSYGVNSTEKGDLSSESTVSRIRTEHFPLTLESARPSHTSQYLCASSEWRGNQETQYFGPGTRLLVL.

Worth noting for this clone: A read error may produce the germline difference seen at one junction end. The chain carries TRBV7-7 and TRBJ2-5; 7 positions agree with TRBD1. Per the germline V gene, CDR1 is SSHAT and CDR2 is FNYEAQ (reference sequence). The CDR3 is 15 amino acids. In nucleotides, the CDR3 is TGTGCTAGCAGCTTAGACCCGGGACAGCAAGAGACCCAGTACTTC. Translated, it gives CASSLDPGQQETQYF.

J is TRBJ2-1 and V is TRBV5-4, with 9 nucleotides matching TRBD2. CDR1 and CDR2 (germline): SGHNT, YYREEE (reference sequence). The CDR3 contains 15 residues. V was clipped by 4 bases and J by 3 bases; unmatched bases: 5. The CDR3 sequence: CASSRTSEVYNEQFF. The CDR3 coding sequence is TGTGCCAGCAGCCGGACTAGCGAGGTCTACAATGAGCAGTTCTTC.

V gene TRBV9 combines with J gene TRBJ1-1; D possibly corresponds to TRBD1 (6 bases). This CDR3 spans 13 amino acids. The V gene's germline CDR1 is SGDLS and CDR2 YYNGEE. The ends were cut back, 4 bases at V and 1 base at J, with 8 bases in the middle. The CDR3 sequence is CASSRTENTEAFF. The CDR3 coding sequence is TGTGCCAGCAGCAGGACAGAGAACACTGAAGCTTTCTTT.

This clone occurred once. The chain joins TRBV4-1 to TRBJ1-1, with D possibly being TRBD1 (5 bases). This CDR3 is 13 amino acids long. Germline loops: CDR1 MGHRA, CDR2 YSYEKL. V lost 6 bases and J 6 bases, leaving 14 bases between the germline ends. CDR3 sequence (DNA): TGCGCCAGCAGGGCAGGGCTATCACCTGAAGCTTTCTTT. This translates into CASRAGLSPEAFF.

This chain uses TRBV6-5 with TRBJ2-2; 11 bases map to TRBD2. V was clipped by 10 bases and J by 5 bases; unmatched bases: 9. In germline, CDR1 is MNHEY, CDR2 SVGAGI. The CDR3 is 15 amino acids. The CDR3 bases are TGTGCCACCCATAGCGGGAGGGCGGGAACCGGGGAGCTGTTTTTT. Protein: CATHSGRAGTGELFF.

The chain employs TRBV7-2 and TRBJ1-2; D call uncertain. The V end was cut by 6 bases, the J end by 7 bases, with 12 bases between. This CDR3 is built from 12 residues. Germline CDR1 SGHTA, CDR2 FQGNSA. CDR3 sequence: CASSTDFGGYTF. Written as DNA, the CDR3 is TGTGCCAGCAGTACTGATTTTGGTGGCTACACCTTC.

V usage is TRBV7-9 and J usage is TRBJ1-6; D call uncertain. Germline loops: CDR1 SEHNR, CDR2 FQNEAQ (reference sequence). The CDR3 sequence is 18 residues long. Trimming took off 0 bases at V and 10 bases at J, with 22 bases between the two ends. CDR3 in DNA: TGTGCCAGCAGCTTAGCAGGGTCAGCCCTAGCGGTCGGGTCACCCCTCCACTTT. Protein product: CASSLAGSALAVGSPLHF.

The chain is built from TRBV28 and TRBJ1-5; maybe TRBD1 (6 bases). Germline V gene data show CDR1 as MDHEN and CDR2 as SYDVKM. The germline V and J ends were trimmed by 7 bases and 6 bases, with 22 bases remaining between them. This CDR3 has 16 amino acids. CDR3 coding DNA: TGTGCCAGCAACCGATTGGGGGGGGCAGGGCTTCAGCCCCAGCATTTT. This codes for CASNRLGGAGLQPQHF.

This clone has only a few counts. V usage is TRBV28 and J usage is TRBJ1-2; the D gene is possibly TRBD1 (6 bases). The CDR3 extends over 12 amino acids. V lost 6 bases, J lost 3 bases, and 8 bases lay in between. CDR1 is MDHEN, CDR2 SYDVKM, per germline. The CDR3 DNA reads as TGTGCCAGCAGCCAGGGGTACTATGGCTACACCTTC. Residues: CASSQGYYGYTF.

V usage is TRBV28 and J usage is TRBJ1-6; D gene uncertain. V was trimmed by 3 bases and J by 8 bases, leaving 8 bases between them. This CDR3 comprises 13 residues. Germline-derived CDR1 and CDR2 are MDHEN and SYDVKM. In DNA form, the CDR3 reads TGTGCCAGCAGTTTGTCCAGTTATTCACCCCTCCACTTT. This sequence encodes CASSLSSYSPLHF.

The chain joins TRBV6-1 to TRBJ2-4; TRBD1 might be the D (5 bases). CDR3 size: 16 residues. From germline, CDR1 is MNHNS and CDR2 SASEGT. Trimming pared 4 bases from V and 3 bases from J, leaving 16 bases between. CDR3 nucleotide sequence: TGTGCCAGCAGTGTAACTTTCCAGGGTGGCAAAAACATTCAGTACTTC. As protein: CASSVTFQGGKNIQYF.

V usage is TRBV19 and J usage is TRBJ2-7, with 9 bases fitting TRBD1. This CDR3 region has 14 residues. V lost 6 bases and J lost 6; bases outside the gene matches: 9. Germline V gene lookup returns CDR1 LNHDA and CDR2 SQIVND (reference sequence). CDR3 residues: CASSRDREFREQYF. CDR3 sequence (DNA): TGTGCCAGTAGCCGGGACAGGGAGTTTCGCGAGCAGTACTTC.